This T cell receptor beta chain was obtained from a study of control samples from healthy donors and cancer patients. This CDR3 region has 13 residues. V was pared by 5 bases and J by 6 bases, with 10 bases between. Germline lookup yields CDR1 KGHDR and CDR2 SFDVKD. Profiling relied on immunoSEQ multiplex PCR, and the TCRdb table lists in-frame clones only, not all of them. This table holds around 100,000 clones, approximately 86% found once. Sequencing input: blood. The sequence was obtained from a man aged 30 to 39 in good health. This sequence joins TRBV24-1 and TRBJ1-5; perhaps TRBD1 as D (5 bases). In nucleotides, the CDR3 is TGTGCCACCAGTGGCGGGGGGAGTCAGCCCCAGCATTTT. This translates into CATSGGGSQPQHF.